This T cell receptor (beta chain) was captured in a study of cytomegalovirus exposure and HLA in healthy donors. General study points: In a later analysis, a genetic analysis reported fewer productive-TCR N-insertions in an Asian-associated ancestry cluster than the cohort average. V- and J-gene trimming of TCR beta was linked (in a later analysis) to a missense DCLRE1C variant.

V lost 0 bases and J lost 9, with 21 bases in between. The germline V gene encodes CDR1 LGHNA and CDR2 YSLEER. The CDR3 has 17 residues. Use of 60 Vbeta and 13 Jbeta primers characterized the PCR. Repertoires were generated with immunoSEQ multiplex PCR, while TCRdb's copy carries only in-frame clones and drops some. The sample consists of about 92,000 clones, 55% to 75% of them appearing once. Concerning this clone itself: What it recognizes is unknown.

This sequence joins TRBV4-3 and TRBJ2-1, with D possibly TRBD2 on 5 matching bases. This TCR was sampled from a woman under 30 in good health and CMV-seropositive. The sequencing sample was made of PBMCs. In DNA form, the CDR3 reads TGCGCCAGCAGCCAAGATCAATCCGGAGGACCCAAAGGTGAGCAGTTCTTC. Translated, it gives CASSQDQSGGPKGEQFF.